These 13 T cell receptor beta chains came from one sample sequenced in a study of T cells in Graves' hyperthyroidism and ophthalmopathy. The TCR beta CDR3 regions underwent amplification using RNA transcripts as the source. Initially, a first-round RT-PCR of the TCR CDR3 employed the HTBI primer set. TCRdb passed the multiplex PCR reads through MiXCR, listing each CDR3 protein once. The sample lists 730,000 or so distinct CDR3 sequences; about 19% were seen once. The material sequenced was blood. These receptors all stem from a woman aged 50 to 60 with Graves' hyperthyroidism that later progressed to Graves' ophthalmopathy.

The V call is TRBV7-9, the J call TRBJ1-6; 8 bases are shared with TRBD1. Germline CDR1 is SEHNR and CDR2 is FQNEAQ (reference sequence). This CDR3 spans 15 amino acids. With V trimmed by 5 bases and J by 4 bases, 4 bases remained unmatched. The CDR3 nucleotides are TGTGCCAGCAGCCCGACAGGGGCGTATAATTCACCCCTCCACTTT. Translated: CASSPTGAYNSPLHF.

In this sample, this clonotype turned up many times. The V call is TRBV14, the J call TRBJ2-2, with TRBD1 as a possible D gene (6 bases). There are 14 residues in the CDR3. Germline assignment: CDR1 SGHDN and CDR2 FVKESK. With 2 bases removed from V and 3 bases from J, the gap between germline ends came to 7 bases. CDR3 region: CASSQNRDTGELFF. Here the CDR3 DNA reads TGTGCCAGCAGCCAAAACAGGGACACCGGGGAGCTGTTTTTT.

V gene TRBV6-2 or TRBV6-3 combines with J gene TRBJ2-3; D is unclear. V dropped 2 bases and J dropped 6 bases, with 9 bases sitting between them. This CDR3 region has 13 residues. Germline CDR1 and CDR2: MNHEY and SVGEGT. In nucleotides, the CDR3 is TGTGCCAGCAGTTACAGGAATATGGATACGCAGTATTTT. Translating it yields CASSYRNMDTQYF.

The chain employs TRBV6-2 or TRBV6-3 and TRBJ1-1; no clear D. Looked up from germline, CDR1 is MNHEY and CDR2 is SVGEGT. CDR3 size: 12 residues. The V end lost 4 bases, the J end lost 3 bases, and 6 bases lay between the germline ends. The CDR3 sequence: CASSSEDTEAFF. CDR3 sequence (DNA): TGTGCCAGCAGTTCCGAGGACACTGAAGCTTTCTTT.

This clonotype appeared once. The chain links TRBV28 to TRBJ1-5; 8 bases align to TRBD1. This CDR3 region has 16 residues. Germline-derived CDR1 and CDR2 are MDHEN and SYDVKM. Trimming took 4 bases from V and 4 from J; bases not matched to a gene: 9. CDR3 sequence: CASSSLRTGPNQPQHF. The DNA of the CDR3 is TGTGCCAGCAGTTCTCTCCGGACAGGGCCGAATCAGCCCCAGCATTTT.

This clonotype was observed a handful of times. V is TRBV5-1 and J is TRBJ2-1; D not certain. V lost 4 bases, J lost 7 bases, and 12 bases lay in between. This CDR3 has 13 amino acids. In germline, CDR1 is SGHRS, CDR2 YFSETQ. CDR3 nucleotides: TGCGCCAGCAGCAACTCCAGGTGGAATGAGCAGTTCTTC. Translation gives CASSNSRWNEQFF. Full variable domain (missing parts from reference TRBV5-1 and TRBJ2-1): KAGVTQTPRYLIKTRGQQVTLSCSPISGHRSVSWYQQTPGQGLQFLFEYFSETQRNKGNFPGRFSGRQFSNSRSEMNVSTLELGDSALYLCASSNSRWNEQFFGPGTRLTVL.

CDR3 sequence (DNA): TGTGCCAGCAGTTACACCCAGGGGGGGACTGAAGCTTTCTTT. This gives the protein CASSYTQGGTEAFF. The chain employs TRBV6-6 and TRBJ1-1; 7 positions agree with TRBD1. V trimming: 2 bases; J trimming: 5 bases; junction bases outside the gene matches: 5. The CDR3 contains 14 residues. Germline V gene sequence: CDR1 MNHNY, CDR2 SVGAGI (reference sequence).

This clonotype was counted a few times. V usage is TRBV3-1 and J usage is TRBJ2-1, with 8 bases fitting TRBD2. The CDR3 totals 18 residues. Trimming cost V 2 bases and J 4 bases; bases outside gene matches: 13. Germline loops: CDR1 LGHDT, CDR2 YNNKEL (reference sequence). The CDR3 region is CASSQRRGTSGGYNEQFF. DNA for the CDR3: TGTGCCAGCAGCCAAAGGAGAGGAACTAGCGGAGGTTACAATGAGCAGTTCTTC.

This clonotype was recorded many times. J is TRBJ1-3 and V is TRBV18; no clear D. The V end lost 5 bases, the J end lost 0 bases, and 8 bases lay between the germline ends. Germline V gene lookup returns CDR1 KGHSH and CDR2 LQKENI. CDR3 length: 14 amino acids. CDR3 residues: CASSDGFSGNTIYF. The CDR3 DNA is TGTGCCAGCTCAGACGGATTCTCTGGAAACACCATATATTTT.

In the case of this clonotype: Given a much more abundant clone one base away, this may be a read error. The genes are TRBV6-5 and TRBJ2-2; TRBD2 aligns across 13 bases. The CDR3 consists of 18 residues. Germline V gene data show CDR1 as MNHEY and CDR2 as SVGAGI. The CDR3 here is CVSSYTTSGGINTGELFF. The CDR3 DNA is TGTGTCAGCAGTTATACGACTAGCGGGGGGATCAACACCGGGGAGCTGTTTTTT.

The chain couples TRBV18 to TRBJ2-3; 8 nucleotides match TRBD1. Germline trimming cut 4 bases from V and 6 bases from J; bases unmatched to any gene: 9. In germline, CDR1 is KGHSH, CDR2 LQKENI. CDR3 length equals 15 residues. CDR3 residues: CASSRTTGELDTQYF. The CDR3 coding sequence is TGTGCCAGCTCACGGACGACAGGGGAATTGGATACGCAGTATTTT.

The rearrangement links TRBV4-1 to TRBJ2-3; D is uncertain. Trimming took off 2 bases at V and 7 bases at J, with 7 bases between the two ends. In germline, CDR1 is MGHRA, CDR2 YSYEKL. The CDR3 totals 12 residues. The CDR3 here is CASSQMEYTQYF. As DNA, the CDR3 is TGCGCCAGCAGCCAAATGGAGTATACGCAGTATTTT.

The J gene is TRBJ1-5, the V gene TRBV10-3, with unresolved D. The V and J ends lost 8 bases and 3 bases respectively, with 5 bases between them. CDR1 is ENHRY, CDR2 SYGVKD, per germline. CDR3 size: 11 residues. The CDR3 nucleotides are TGTGCCATCGGCGCCAATCAGCCCCAGCATTTT. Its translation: CAIGANQPQHF.